One sample yielded the 26 T cell receptor beta chains listed below, sequenced in a study of T cell repertoires in aging, cancer and after chemotherapy. TRB rearrangements spanning V, D and J were amplified using mixed TRB-A/B primers. MiXCR was run by TCRdb on the multiplex PCR reads, yielding one entry per CDR3 protein. The table includes approximately 8,600 distinct CDR3 sequences, around a quarter detected once. TCR beta rearrangements were amplified from peripheral blood genomic DNA. Sequencing was done on a sample of blood. Source of these receptors: a human donor with a blood cancer.

The chain links TRBV18 to TRBJ2-7; TRBD1 aligns across 10 bases. CDR3 length equals 16 residues. Germline trimming cut 8 bases from V and 6 bases from J; bases unmatched to any gene: 16. Germline CDR1 reads KGHSH; CDR2 reads LQKENI. The CDR3 here is CASSKGGTGEFPEQYF. CDR3 bases: TGTGCCAGCAGCAAAGGTGGGACAGGGGAATTCCCCGAGCAGTACTTC.

This clonotype is labeled medium-sized (0.01 to 0.1%). The chain joins TRBV15 to TRBJ2-7; D may be TRBD1 or TRBD2 (6 bases each). V lost 1 base and J lost 4, with 17 bases in between. Germline loops: CDR1 LNHNV, CDR2 YYDKDF (reference sequence). The CDR3 extends over 16 amino acids. The CDR3 here is CATSRGVAAQGYEQYF. CDR3 nucleotide sequence: TGTGCCACCAGCAGAGGGGTAGCGGCTCAGGGGTACGAGCAGTACTTC. The whole variable domain, filled in from reference TRBV15 and TRBJ2-7, reads DAMVIQNPRYQVTQFGKPVTLSCSQTLNHNVMYWYQQKSSQAPKLLFHYYDKDFNNEADTPDNFQSRRPNTSFCFLDIRSPGLGDTAMYLCATSRGVAAQGYEQYFGPGTRLTVT.

Note on this clonotype: This may arise from a read error, as a much more abundant clone is one base away. The chain links TRBV30 to TRBJ1-3, with D possibly matching TRBD1 (5 bases). Trimming removed 0 bases from V and 9 bases from J, with 6 bases in between. The germline V gene encodes CDR1 GTSNPN and CDR2 SVGIG (reference sequence). This CDR3 spans 11 amino acids. CDR3 protein: CAWSVGATIYF. The CDR3, as DNA: TGTGCCTGGAGTGTAGGGGCCACCATATATTTT.

V and J are TRBV19 and TRBJ2-7; 9 positions agree with TRBD2. Losses at the gene ends were 9 bases for V and 0 bases for J; bases not matched to a gene: 9. Germline assignment: CDR1 LNHDA and CDR2 SQIVND (reference sequence). This CDR3 region has 15 residues. The CDR3: CASSTGLAISYEQYF. DNA of the CDR3: TGTGCCAGCAGCACGGGACTAGCCATCTCCTACGAGCAGTACTTC.

This clonotype was observed a handful of times. This chain connects TRBV7-2 to TRBJ1-6; D not certain. CDR3 size: 13 residues. Germline CDR1 is SGHTA and CDR2 is FQGNSA. Trimming shortened V by 6 bases and J by 8 bases, and 11 bases separated the two germline ends. Written as DNA, the CDR3 is TGTGCCAGCAGTGACATAAGGGATTCACCCCTCCACTTT. As protein: CASSDIRDSPLHF.

The chain carries TRBV28 and TRBJ2-3, with 10 positions matching TRBD2. CDR3 length equals 17 residues. V dropped 10 bases and J dropped 0; count of bases not matched to a gene: 13. The germline V gene has CDR1 MDHEN and CDR2 SYDVKM. The CDR3 here is CATLGLATPASTDTQYF. The CDR3 DNA sequence: TGTGCCACCCTGGGACTAGCGACCCCAGCTAGCACAGATACGCAGTATTTT.

This clonotype is categorized as medium-sized. This chain connects TRBV5-6 to TRBJ2-7; 8 positions agree with TRBD1. This CDR3 region has 15 residues. The trim removed 4 bases at V and 2 bases at J, leaving 8 bases unmatched. Looked up from germline, CDR1 is SGHDT and CDR2 is YYEEEE. CDR3 in DNA: TGTGCCAGCAGCCGATGGACAGGGCGTCCCTACGAGCAGTACTTC. As protein: CASSRWTGRPYEQYF.

The chain couples TRBV5-1 to TRBJ2-3; either TRBD1 or TRBD2 may fit D (7 bases each). Germline assignment: CDR1 SGHRS and CDR2 YFSETQ. This CDR3 contains 16 residues. V was trimmed by 0 bases and J by 8 bases, leaving 19 bases between them. CDR3 nucleotides: TGCGCCAGCAGCTTGGCCCCCTCAGGGGGGGTGGTTACGCAGTATTTT. As protein: CASSLAPSGGVVTQYF. Combining the CDR3 with reference TRBV5-1 and TRBJ2-3 gives the whole variable domain KAGVTQTPRYLIKTRGQQVTLSCSPISGHRSVSWYQQTPGQGLQFLFEYFSETQRNKGNFPGRFSGRQFSNSRSEMNVSTLELGDSALYLCASSLAPSGGVVTQYFGPGTRLTVL.

For the CDR3, the DNA is TGTGCCAGCAGCTCAGGACTAGCGTTTGGTGAGCAGTTCTTC. Translated, it gives CASSSGLAFGEQFF. This sequence joins TRBV7-9 and TRBJ2-1, with TRBD2 matching over 9 bases. The CDR3 has 14 residues. V lost 4 bases, J lost 9 bases, and 7 bases stayed unmatched. Germline CDR1 reads SEHNR; CDR2 reads FQNEAQ (reference sequence).

This clonotype was observed a handful of times. The rearrangement joins TRBV12-3 or TRBV12-4 to TRBJ1-2, with a weak D call TRBD1 (6 bases). V lost 6 bases to trimming and J lost 8 bases, with 22 bases between them. CDR3 length equals 15 residues. The DNA for the CDR3 is TGTGCCAGCAGAACTAATACAGGGTTCATTGGAGGCTACACCTTC. This codes for CASRTNTGFIGGYTF.

Comment on this clonotype: The junction does not match germline at one end; this may be a read error. The chain links TRBV6-5 to TRBJ1-4; 9 nucleotides match TRBD1. Germline assignment: CDR1 MNHEY and CDR2 SVGAGI. There are 16 residues in the CDR3. The CDR3 DNA sequence: TGCGCCAGCAGCCAAGCTTCCGGGACAGGGTCCGAAAAACTGTTTTTT. Protein sequence: CASSQASGTGSEKLFF.

This clonotype came up a few times. CDR3 DNA sequence: TGCGCCAGCAGCCAGGGGGGACGTGTAAATCAGCCCCAGCATTTT. This encodes CASSQGGRVNQPQHF. The chain has TRBV4-3 and TRBJ1-5; the D gene is possibly TRBD1 (5 bases). Trimming stripped 3 bases from V and 4 bases from J, with 13 bases between. This CDR3 has 15 amino acids. CDR1 and CDR2 (germline): LGHNA, YSLEER.

This clonotype ranks as medium-sized (0.01 to 0.1%). V and J are TRBV6-6 and TRBJ2-1, with 11 bases fitting TRBD1. There are 16 residues in the CDR3. Germline-derived CDR1 and CDR2 are MNHNY and SVGAGI (reference sequence). The J segment lost 0 bases and the V segment lost 7 bases, leaving 5 bases of the junction unmatched. CDR3 loop: CASKKGTGGSYNEQFF. In DNA, the CDR3 is TGTGCCAGCAAAAAAGGGACAGGGGGCTCCTACAATGAGCAGTTCTTC.

This clonotype qualifies as medium-sized. The rearrangement links TRBV6-6 to TRBJ2-7, with D maybe TRBD1 (6 bases). The germline V gene has CDR1 MNHNY and CDR2 SVGAGI (reference sequence). V shed 5 bases and J shed 2 bases, with 16 bases lying between them. The length of the CDR3 is 15 residues. This CDR3 is CASSRARDTTYEQYF. In DNA form, the CDR3 reads TGTGCCAGCAGTCGAGCCCGGGACACCACCTACGAGCAGTACTTC.

This clonotype appeared many times. This chain uses TRBV7-9 with TRBJ2-3; weak D call: TRBD2 (5 bases). From germline, CDR1 is SEHNR and CDR2 FQNEAQ (reference sequence). The CDR3 extends over 16 amino acids. V lost 5 bases, J lost 0 bases, and 15 bases lay in between. Here the CDR3 DNA reads TGTGCCAGCAGCCCCCGGGGAATGATCAGCACAGATACGCAGTATTTT. Encoded protein: CASSPRGMISTDTQYF. The whole variable domain, filled in from reference TRBV7-9 and TRBJ2-3, reads DTGVSQNPRHKITKRGQNVTFRCDPISEHNRLYWYRQTLGQGPEFLTYFQNEAQLEKSRLLSDRFSAERPKGSFSTLEIQRTEQGDSAMYLCASSPRGMISTDTQYFGPGTRLTVL.

CDR3 sequence: CSARGLTIDTQYF. The CDR3 nucleotides read TGCAGTGCTAGGGGACTTACGATAGATACGCAGTATTTT. V usage is TRBV20-1 and J usage is TRBJ2-3; maybe TRBD2 (6 bases). CDR1 is DFQATT, CDR2 SNEGSKA, per germline (reference sequence). The germline V and J ends were trimmed by 3 bases and 5 bases, with 12 bases remaining between them. This CDR3 spans 13 amino acids.

By share, this clonotype ranks as medium-sized. This chain links TRBV27 with TRBJ1-6; D gene ambiguous. V gave up 5 bases and J gave up 9 bases, with 17 bases separating them. Looked up from germline, CDR1 is MNHEY and CDR2 is SMNVEV (reference sequence). This CDR3 has 15 residues. The CDR3 coding sequence is TGTGCCAGCAGTCCCCCCGCCCAGCTGGGTTCACCCCTCCACTTT. Translation gives CASSPPAQLGSPLHF.

This clonotype is termed medium-sized. The chain combines TRBV6-4 with TRBJ2-2; D uncertain. Between the trimmed V and J ends, which lost 0 bases and 5 bases, there was a span of 4 bases. This CDR3 region has 13 residues. Germline V gene data show CDR1 as MRHNA and CDR2 as SNTAGT. CDR3 nucleotide sequence: TGTGCCAGCAGTGACTCCAGTACCGGGGAGCTGTTTTTT. It is translated as CASSDSSTGELFF.

This clonotype occurred many times. The rearrangement joins TRBV27 to TRBJ1-1, with D maybe TRBD1 (5 bases). The ends were cut back, 3 bases at V and 11 bases at J, with 19 bases in the middle. The CDR3 is made up of 14 amino acids. Germline lookup yields CDR1 MNHEY and CDR2 SMNVEV (reference sequence). The DNA for the CDR3 is TGTGCCAGCAGTTTGACCGGGATGGGGGGGACGGCTTTCTTT. As protein: CASSLTGMGGTAFF.

The V and J genes are TRBV27 and TRBJ1-5; tentative D call: TRBD1 (5 bases). The CDR3 spans 16 residues. Trimming cost V 0 bases and J 4 bases, with 13 bases left between them. The germline V gene encodes CDR1 MNHEY and CDR2 SMNVEV (reference sequence). The CDR3 here is CASSLSGTVSNQPQHF. CDR3 coding DNA: TGTGCCAGCAGTTTATCGGGGACCGTATCAAATCAGCCCCAGCATTTT.

Sample share makes this clonotype medium-sized. Its ends do not fully match the called genes, so a read error is possible. CDR3 sequence: CASSLYNEQFF. DNA for the CDR3: TGTGCCAGCAGCTTATACAATGAGCAGTTCTTC. The gene calls are TRBV27 and TRBJ2-1; D is ambiguous. Germline values: CDR1 MNHEY, CDR2 SMNVEV (reference sequence). This CDR3 spans 11 amino acids.

The chain recombines TRBV6-4 with TRBJ2-1, with TRBD2 matching over 9 bases. This CDR3 has 16 amino acids. The germline CDR1 and CDR2 sequences are MRHNA and SNTAGT. V lost 2 bases and J lost 7; bases outside the gene matches: 9. The CDR3 DNA is TGTGCCAGCAGTGACCTCGAGCGGGGGGATATAAATGAGCAGTTCTTC. Protein: CASSDLERGDINEQFF.

The chain employs TRBV4-3 and TRBJ2-7; 8 bases are a match to TRBD1. The V segment lost 1 base and the J segment 0 bases; nucleotides outside the gene matches: 5. CDR3 length equals 16 residues. Germline CDR1 reads LGHNA; CDR2 reads YSLEER. The CDR3 region has the DNA TGCGCCAGCAGCCAAGTAGCCGGGACAGGCTCCTACGAGCAGTACTTC. Translation gives CASSQVAGTGSYEQYF.

There are a few counts of this clonotype. The chain joins TRBV28 to TRBJ1-2, with D hard to call. Germline assignment: CDR1 MDHEN and CDR2 SYDVKM. This CDR3 has 12 amino acids. Trimming took off 6 bases at V and 2 bases at J, with 7 bases between the two ends. In DNA form, the CDR3 reads TGTGCCAGCAGCGAACAGAACTATGGCTACACCTTC. This encodes CASSEQNYGYTF.

This clonotype is termed medium-sized (0.01 to 0.1%). V usage is TRBV6-2 or TRBV6-3 and J usage is TRBJ2-3, with 13 bases identical to TRBD2. V was clipped by 6 bases and J by 3 bases; unmatched bases: 9. The CDR3 length is 17 residues. Germline CDR1 reads MNHEY; CDR2 reads SVGEGT. CDR3 nucleotides: TGTGCCAGCAGGCGATCGGGACTAGCGGGAAAGACAGATACGCAGTATTTT. Its translation: CASRRSGLAGKTDTQYF.

The V call is TRBV12-3 or TRBV12-4, the J call TRBJ2-3; TRBD2 matches at 13 bases. The CDR3 totals 19 residues. CDR3 DNA: TGTGCTAGTGGGCCGACTAGCGGGGGGATCCCCTCTGGCACAGATACGCAGTATTTT. Its protein is CASGPTSGGIPSGTDTQYF.